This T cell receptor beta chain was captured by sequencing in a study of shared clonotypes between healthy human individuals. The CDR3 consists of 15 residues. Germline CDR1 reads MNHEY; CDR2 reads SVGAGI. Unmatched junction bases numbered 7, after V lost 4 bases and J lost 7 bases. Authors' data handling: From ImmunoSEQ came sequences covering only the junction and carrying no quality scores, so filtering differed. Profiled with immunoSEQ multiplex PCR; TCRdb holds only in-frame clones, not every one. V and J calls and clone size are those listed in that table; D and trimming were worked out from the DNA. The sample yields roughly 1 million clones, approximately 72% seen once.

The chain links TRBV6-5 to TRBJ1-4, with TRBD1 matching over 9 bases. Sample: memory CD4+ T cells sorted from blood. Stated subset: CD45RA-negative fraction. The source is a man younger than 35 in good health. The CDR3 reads CASSFRTGESEKLFF. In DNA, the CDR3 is TGTGCCAGCAGTTTTCGGACAGGGGAAAGTGAAAAACTGTTTTTT.